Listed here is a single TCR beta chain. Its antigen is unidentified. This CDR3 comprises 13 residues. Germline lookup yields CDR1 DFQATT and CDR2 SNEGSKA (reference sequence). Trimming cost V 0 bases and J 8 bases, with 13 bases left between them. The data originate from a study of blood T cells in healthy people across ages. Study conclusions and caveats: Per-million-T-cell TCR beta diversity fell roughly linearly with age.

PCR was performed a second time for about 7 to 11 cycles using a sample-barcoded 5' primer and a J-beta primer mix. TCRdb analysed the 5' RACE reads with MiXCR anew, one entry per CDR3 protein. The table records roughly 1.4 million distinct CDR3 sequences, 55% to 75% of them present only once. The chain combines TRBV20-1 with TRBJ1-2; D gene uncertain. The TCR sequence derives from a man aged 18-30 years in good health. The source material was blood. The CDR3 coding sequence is TGCAGTGCTAGAGAAGTGACTTCAAGGGGCTACACCTTC. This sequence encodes CSAREVTSRGYTF.